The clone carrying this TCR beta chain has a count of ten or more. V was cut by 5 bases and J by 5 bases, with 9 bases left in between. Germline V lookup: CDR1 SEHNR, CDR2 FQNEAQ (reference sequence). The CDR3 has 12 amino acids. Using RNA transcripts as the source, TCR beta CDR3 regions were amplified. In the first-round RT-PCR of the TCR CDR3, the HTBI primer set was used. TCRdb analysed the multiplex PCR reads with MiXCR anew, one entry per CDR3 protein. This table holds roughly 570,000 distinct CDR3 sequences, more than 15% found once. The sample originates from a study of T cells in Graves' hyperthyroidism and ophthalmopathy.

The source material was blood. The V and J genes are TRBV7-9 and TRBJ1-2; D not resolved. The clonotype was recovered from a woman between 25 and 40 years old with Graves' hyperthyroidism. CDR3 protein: CASSPERYGYTF. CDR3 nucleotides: TGTGCCAGCAGCCCCGAGAGGTATGGCTACACCTTC.